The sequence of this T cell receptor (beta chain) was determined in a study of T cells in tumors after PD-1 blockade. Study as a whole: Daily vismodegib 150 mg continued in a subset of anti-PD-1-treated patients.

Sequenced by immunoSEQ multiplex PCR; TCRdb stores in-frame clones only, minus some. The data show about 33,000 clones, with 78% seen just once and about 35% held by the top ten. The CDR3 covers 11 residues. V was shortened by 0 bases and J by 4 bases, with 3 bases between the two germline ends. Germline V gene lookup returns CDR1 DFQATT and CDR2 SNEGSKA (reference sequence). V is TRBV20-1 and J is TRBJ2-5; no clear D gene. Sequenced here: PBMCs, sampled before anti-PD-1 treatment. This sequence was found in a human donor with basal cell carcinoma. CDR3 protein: CSARDRETQYF. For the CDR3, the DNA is TGCAGTGCTAGAGATCGAGAGACCCAGTACTTC.